The 17 T cell receptor beta chains below all came from one sample that was sequenced in a study of vaccination and CD4 T cells after COVID-19. Cultured CD4+ T cell DNA was sequenced using the Oncomine TCR Beta short-read assay. TCRdb redid the calling of the PCR reads with MiXCR, one entry per CDR3 protein. This table has 13,000 to 15,000 distinct CDR3 sequences, approximately 53% appearing once. The antigens these receptors bind are not known. The treatment was: roughly nine-day PBMC culture with coronavirus spike peptide pools or control peptides (ViraFEST assay). The starting material was CD4+ T cells from blood, cultured in vitro, obtained before SARS-CoV-2 vaccination. These receptors came from a human donor who had recovered from COVID-19.

This chain links TRBV20-1 with TRBJ2-1; 11 nucleotides match TRBD2. CDR1 and CDR2 (germline): DFQATT, SNEGSKA (reference sequence). The CDR3 spans 15 residues. CDR3 coding DNA: TGCAGCCCCCTAGTGAGCCTAGCGGGAGGCAATGAGCAGTTCTTC. Its protein product is CSPLVSLAGGNEQFF.

This chain uses TRBV19 with TRBJ1-5, with D possibly being TRBD1 (6 bases). Germline V CDR1 and CDR2: LNHDA, SQIVND (reference sequence). This CDR3 has 16 amino acids. The V end was cut by 4 bases, the J end by 0 bases, with 13 bases between. The CDR3: CASSTLPGHSNQPQHF. The CDR3 nucleotides are TGTGCCAGTAGTACTCTACCGGGACATAGCAATCAGCCCCAGCATTTT.

As DNA, the CDR3 is TGTGCCAGCAGCTTAGTTCTGGGGGGAAGTGATACGCAGTATTTT. It specifies CASSLVLGGSDTQYF. This chain connects TRBV7-2 to TRBJ2-3; D is perhaps TRBD2 (6 bases). CDR3 length: 15 residues. Germline V gene data show CDR1 as SGHTA and CDR2 as FQGNSA. The germline V and J ends were trimmed by 1 base and 6 bases, with 14 bases remaining between them.

This clonotype ranks as large (0.1 to 1%). The rearrangement joins TRBV28 to TRBJ2-5, with 10 positions matching TRBD2. This CDR3 is built from 15 residues. Germline-derived CDR1 and CDR2 are MDHEN and SYDVKM. Trimming at V came to 7 bases and at J to 5 bases, leaving 10 bases not matched to a gene. For the CDR3, the DNA is TGTGCCAGCACCCTAGCGGGAGATAGGCAGGAGACCCAGTACTTC. This sequence encodes CASTLAGDRQETQYF.

This clonotype has just one count. V is TRBV4-3 and J is TRBJ2-5; perhaps TRBD1 as D (6 bases). Trimming took off 5 bases at V and 2 bases at J, with 15 bases between the two ends. The V gene's germline CDR1 is LGHNA and CDR2 YSLEER. This CDR3 is built from 15 residues. CDR3 sequence: CASSSTGRLQETQYF. The CDR3 nucleotides are TGCGCCAGCAGCTCAACAGGGCGGCTTCAAGAGACCCAGTACTTC.

The sample holds a few counts of this clonotype. In DNA, the CDR3 is TGTGCCAGCTTAGAGAATAGGGGGCTAGCGGGGAGCCAAGAGACCCAGTACTTC. It encodes CASLENRGLAGSQETQYF. The chain recombines TRBV2 with TRBJ2-5; TRBD2 matches 9 bases. V trimming: 8 bases; J trimming: 1 base; junction bases outside the gene matches: 17. This CDR3 comprises 18 residues. Germline-derived CDR1 and CDR2 are SNHLY and FYNNEI. The whole variable domain, filled in from reference TRBV2 and TRBJ2-5, reads EPEVTQTPSHQVTQMGQEVILRCVPISNHLYFYWYRQILGQKVEFLVSFYNNEISEKSEIFDDQFSVERPDGSNFTLKIRSTKLEDSAMYFCASLENRGLAGSQETQYFGPGTRLLVL.

A few counts support this clonotype. V usage is TRBV2 and J usage is TRBJ1-1; tentatively, D is TRBD1 (5 bases). CDR1 and CDR2 (germline): SNHLY, FYNNEI. The CDR3 is made up of 13 amino acids. Trimming cost V 6 bases and J 2 bases, with 10 bases left between them. This CDR3 reads CASRGTGNTEAFF. CDR3 coding DNA: TGTGCCAGCAGGGGTACAGGAAACACTGAAGCTTTCTTT.

By share, this clonotype counts as large. The V and J genes are TRBV27 and TRBJ2-2; D gene uncertain. V lost 6 bases, J lost 1 base, and 9 bases lay in between. The CDR3 contains 14 residues. In germline, CDR1 is MNHEY, CDR2 SMNVEV (reference sequence). CDR3 nucleotide sequence: TGTGCCAGCAGGATCAAGAGGAACACCGGGGAGCTGTTTTTT. It translates to CASRIKRNTGELFF.

This chain connects TRBV11-2 to TRBJ1-6; no clear D gene. The V gene's germline CDR1 is SGHAT and CDR2 FQNNGV. The CDR3 extends over 14 amino acids. Trimming pared 6 bases from V and 13 bases from J, leaving 19 bases between. The CDR3, as DNA: TGTGCCAGCAGGAACAACTCAGCCCTCTCGCCCCTCCACTTT. Amino acids: CASRNNSALSPLHF.

The V and J genes are TRBV5-6 and TRBJ2-1; no clear D. The CDR3 spans 11 residues. V was trimmed by 2 bases and J by 8 bases, leaving 5 bases between them. CDR1 and CDR2 from the germline V gene are SGHDT and YYEEEE. The CDR3 nucleotides are TGTGCCAGCAGCTTACTCTATGAGCAGTTCTTC. This translates into CASSLLYEQFF.

As to this clonotype: Compared with germline, one end of the junction differs, possibly owing to a read error. This sequence joins TRBV10-3 and TRBJ2-1; D ambiguous. The CDR3 runs 14 residues. Germline CDR1 is ENHRY and CDR2 is SYGVKD. For the CDR3, the DNA is TGTGCCATCGAAGGCACGACAAGGTCGGGTGAGAAGTTCTTC. Protein product: CAIEGTTRSGEKFF.

V usage is TRBV5-6 and J usage is TRBJ2-5; 12 bases map to TRBD2. This CDR3 is 15 amino acids long. The germline V gene has CDR1 SGHDT and CDR2 YYEEEE. V shed 4 bases and J 1 base; nucleotides not matched to a gene: 2. The CDR3 sequence: CASSPGLAGQETQYF. The CDR3 nucleotides read TGTGCCAGCAGCCCGGGACTAGCGGGCCAAGAGACCCAGTACTTC.

This chain joins TRBV5-4 and TRBJ2-1; D is perhaps TRBD2 (6 bases). Germline CDR1 SGHNT, CDR2 YYREEE (reference sequence). Trimming took 4 bases from V and 1 from J, leaving 12 bases between them. The CDR3 runs to 15 residues. CDR3 DNA sequence: TGTGCCAGCAGCCCTACCGGAGGGTCCTACAATGAGCAGTTCTTC. It yields the protein CASSPTGGSYNEQFF. Supplemented by reference TRBV5-4 and TRBJ2-1, the full variable domain reads ETGVTQSPTHLIKTRGQQVTLRCSSQSGHNTVSWYQQALGQGPQFIFQYYREEENGRGNFPPRFSGLQFPNYSSELNVNALELDDSALYLCASSPTGGSYNEQFFGPGTRLTVL.

J is TRBJ2-5 and V is TRBV20-1, with 14 bases identical to TRBD2. The CDR3 has 16 residues. Germline V gene sequence: CDR1 DFQATT, CDR2 SNEGSKA (reference sequence). J was trimmed by 2 bases and V by 1 base; bases with no gene match: 3. CDR3 amino acids: CSARGGTSGGQETQYF. Here the CDR3 DNA reads TGCAGTGCTAGAGGCGGGACTAGCGGGGGACAAGAGACCCAGTACTTC.

The chain is built from TRBV4-1 and TRBJ2-1, with D possibly being TRBD2 (5 bases). This CDR3 is built from 16 residues. CDR1 is MGHRA, CDR2 YSYEKL, per germline. Between the trimmed V and J ends, which lost 4 bases and 3 bases, there was a span of 16 bases. CDR3 nucleotide sequence: TGCGCCAGCAGCCGAGATCCGGGGAATCTCTACAATGAGCAGTTCTTC. Translated, it gives CASSRDPGNLYNEQFF.

The chain combines TRBV6-1 with TRBJ2-2; D not resolved. Trimming left V 5 bases short and J 6 bases short, with 7 bases between. Germline CDR1 reads MNHNS; CDR2 reads SASEGT. The CDR3 is made up of 12 amino acids. CDR3: CASSPTAGELFF. Here the CDR3 DNA reads TGTGCCAGCAGTCCTACAGCCGGGGAGCTGTTTTTT.

This chain connects TRBV2 to TRBJ1-1; tentatively, D is TRBD1 (5 bases). Trimming pared 6 bases from V and 3 bases from J, leaving 11 bases between. Germline assignment: CDR1 SNHLY and CDR2 FYNNEI. The CDR3 covers 13 residues. The CDR3 bases are TGTGCCAGCAGAATTCTCAGGGACACTGAAGCTTTCTTT. Its protein product is CASRILRDTEAFF.